The 21 T cell receptor beta chains reported below all come from one sample, sequenced in a study of vaccination and CD4 T cells after COVID-19. With the Oncomine TCR Beta short-read assay, DNA from cultured CD4+ T cells was sequenced. Each CDR3 protein is one row after TCRdb ran MiXCR on the PCR reads. The data hold around 20,000 distinct CDR3 sequences, with approximately 42% observed a single time. The treatment denotes: approximately nine-day PBMC culture with coronavirus spike peptide pools or control peptides (ViraFEST assay). These receptors' antigens are unknown. The input for sequencing was CD4+ T cells from blood, cultured in vitro, taken before SARS-CoV-2 vaccination. The receptor set was obtained from a human donor who had recovered from COVID-19.

J is TRBJ1-5 and V is TRBV15; TRBD1 matches at 7 bases. The CDR3 is 14 residues long. J gave up 4 bases and V 0 bases, and 0 bases lay outside the gene matches. Germline CDR1 is LNHNV and CDR2 is YYDKDF (reference sequence). Here the CDR3 DNA reads TGTGCCACCAGCAGAGACAGGGGGAATCAGCCCCAGCATTTT. This codes for CATSRDRGNQPQHF.

The rearrangement links TRBV12-3 or TRBV12-4 to TRBJ1-2, with D perhaps matching TRBD1 (5 bases). The CDR3 is 16 amino acids. V lost 3 bases and J lost 6, with 20 bases in between. In nucleotides, the CDR3 is TGTGCCAGCAGTTTTAGCCCCACGTCAGGGAGGGATGGCTACACCTTC. Protein product: CASSFSPTSGRDGYTF.

This clonotype is classed as medium-sized (0.01 to 0.1%). This chain uses TRBV21-1 with TRBJ1-5; TRBD1, the table's D call, was not compared with the DNA. TRBV21-1 is an annotated pseudogene. The CDR3 consists of 14 residues. The CDR3 sequence: CASIGSGAHQPQHF. The CDR3 nucleotides are TGTGCCAGCATTGGATCAGGGGCCCATCAGCCCCAGCATTTT.

This clonotype was seen only a few times. This rearrangement joins TRBV6-1 to TRBJ1-2; D unclear. V was cut by 6 bases and J by 4 bases, with 12 bases left in between. The CDR3 runs 13 residues. The germline gives CDR1 MNHNS, CDR2 SASEGT. CDR3 sequence: CASSPGWGYGYTF. The CDR3 nucleotides read TGTGCCAGCAGCCCAGGTTGGGGCTATGGCTACACCTTC.

V usage is TRBV7-8 and J usage is TRBJ1-1; weak D call: TRBD1 (5 bases). Germline CDR1 is SGHVS and CDR2 is FQNEAQ. The CDR3 is 15 residues long. The germline V and J ends were trimmed by 5 bases and 4 bases, with 17 bases remaining between them. CDR3 residues: CASSHSGGLGTEAFF. In DNA form, the CDR3 reads TGTGCCAGCAGCCATAGCGGGGGTCTGGGCACTGAAGCTTTCTTT.

V and J are TRBV10-3 and TRBJ2-2; unclear D gene. Trimming pared 6 bases from V and 7 bases from J, leaving 12 bases between. From germline, CDR1 is ENHRY and CDR2 SYGVKD. This CDR3 region has 13 residues. CDR3 nucleotide sequence: TGTGCCATCAGAGGCCCCGCGGTCGGGGAGCTGTTTTTT. This codes for CAIRGPAVGELFF.

This clonotype showed up just a few times. V usage is TRBV20-1 and J usage is TRBJ1-2; D unresolved. The V gene lost 1 base and the J gene lost 4 bases, with 16 bases spanning the gap. The CDR3 extends over 15 amino acids. Germline V gene data show CDR1 as DFQATT and CDR2 as SNEGSKA (reference sequence). The CDR3 sequence is CSARVTGALVYGYTF. The CDR3 nucleotides read TGCAGTGCTAGAGTGACGGGAGCGCTTGTCTATGGCTACACCTTC.

This clonotype was seen more than once but under ten times. V is TRBV20-1 and J is TRBJ2-3; D remains ambiguous. The CDR3 is 14 amino acids. Trimming pared 6 bases from V and 2 bases from J, leaving 15 bases between. Per germline, CDR1 DFQATT and CDR2 SNEGSKA (reference sequence). CDR3 protein: CSAPLPVYTDTQYF. The CDR3 nucleotides are TGCAGTGCCCCCCTCCCAGTCTACACAGATACGCAGTATTTT.

This clonotype was seen a single time. The gene calls are TRBV11-2 and TRBJ1-6; unclear D gene. Per germline, CDR1 SGHAT and CDR2 FQNNGV. Trimming removed 1 base from V and 4 bases from J, with 11 bases in between. The CDR3 is 16 amino acids. CDR3 in amino acids: CASSLVGSPYNSPLHF. As DNA, the CDR3 is TGTGCCAGCAGCTTAGTAGGCTCTCCATATAATTCACCCCTCCACTTT.

The chain recombines TRBV20-1 with TRBJ2-1, with a possible D match to TRBD2 (5 bases). V lost 0 bases and J lost 4, with 16 bases in between. This CDR3 contains 16 residues. Germline CDR1 reads DFQATT; CDR2 reads SNEGSKA (reference sequence). The CDR3: CSARESGLAGYNEQFF. For the CDR3, the DNA is TGCAGTGCTAGAGAATCTGGACTTGCCGGGTACAATGAGCAGTTCTTC.

Only a few counts were recorded for this clonotype. The chain couples TRBV7-8 to TRBJ1-5; D is possibly TRBD1 (6 bases). The CDR3 runs to 13 residues. Germline V lookup: CDR1 SGHVS, CDR2 FQNEAQ. Trimming removed 3 bases from V and 6 bases from J, with 9 bases in between. CDR3 amino acids: CASSLGGFQPQHF. The CDR3 DNA follows: TGTGCCAGCAGCTTGGGGGGCTTTCAGCCCCAGCATTTT. The entire variable domain, with the rest obtained from reference TRBV7-8 and TRBJ1-5, is as follows: GAGVSQSPRYKVAKRGQDVALRCDPISGHVSLFWYQQALGQGPEFLTYFQNEAQLDKSGLPSDRFFAERPEGSVSTLKIQRTQQEDSAVYLCASSLGGFQPQHFGDGTRLSIL.

The chain couples TRBV19 to TRBJ1-5, with 7 bases fitting TRBD1. With 2 bases clipped from V and 3 bases from J, the junction kept 1 base outside the gene matches. The CDR3 runs 14 residues. Per germline, CDR1 LNHDA and CDR2 SQIVND (reference sequence). CDR3 region: CASSITGANQPQHF. The CDR3 nucleotides are TGTGCCAGTAGTATAACAGGGGCCAATCAGCCCCAGCATTTT. The full variable domain, rest sourced from reference TRBV19 and TRBJ1-5, is DGGITQSPKYLFRKEGQNVTLSCEQNLNHDAMYWYRQDPGQGLRLIYYSQIVNDFQKGDIAEGYSVSREKKESFPLTVTSAQKNPTAFYLCASSITGANQPQHFGDGTRLSIL.

Only a few counts were recorded for this clonotype. In DNA form, the CDR3 reads TGTGCCAGCAGCTTAACCCTTCGTGCAGGGAACTATGGCTACACCTTC. Protein product: CASSLTLRAGNYGYTF. The chain combines TRBV28 with TRBJ1-2; D might be TRBD1 (5 bases). This CDR3 contains 16 residues. In germline, CDR1 is MDHEN, CDR2 SYDVKM. V was cut by 6 bases and J by 2 bases, with 19 bases left in between.

V gene TRBV7-2 combines with J gene TRBJ2-1; D is unclear. V gave up 3 bases and J gave up 14 bases, with 17 bases separating them. Per germline, CDR1 SGHTA and CDR2 FQGNSA. The CDR3 spans 13 residues. This CDR3 reads CASSFPGILSEFF. The CDR3 nucleotides are TGTGCCAGCAGCTTCCCGGGTATTCTTTCGGAGTTCTTC. The variable domain in full, completed from reference TRBV7-2 and TRBJ2-1, reads GAGVSQSPSNKVTEKGKDVELRCDPISGHTALYWYRQSLGQGLEFLIYFQGNSAPDKSGLPSDRFSAERTGGSVSTLTIQRTQQEDSAVYLCASSFPGILSEFFGPGTRLTVL.

CDR3 DNA sequence: TGCGCCAGCAGCTCACGACTAGAATACAATGAGCAGTTCTTC. This translates into CASSSRLEYNEQFF. The chain links TRBV4-1 to TRBJ2-1, with D tentatively TRBD2 (6 bases). Germline V gives CDR1 MGHRA, CDR2 YSYEKL. Trimming removed 5 bases from V and 4 bases from J, with 12 bases in between. This CDR3 contains 14 residues.

This chain uses TRBV12-3 or TRBV12-4 with TRBJ1-5; tentative D call: TRBD1 (6 bases). Trimming stripped 6 bases from V and 4 bases from J, with 16 bases between. The CDR3 totals 15 residues. CDR3 amino acids: CASSLQGRGNQPQHF. CDR3 bases: TGTGCCAGCAGCTTACAGGGTCGAGGAAATCAGCCCCAGCATTTT.

In nucleotides, the CDR3 is TGTGCCAGCAGTTTCCTAGCGGGGGAGGACGGGGAGCTGTTTTTT. It yields the protein CASSFLAGEDGELFF. V usage is TRBV28 and J usage is TRBJ2-2, with 10 bases matching TRBD2. With V trimmed by 3 bases and J by 7 bases, 5 bases remained unmatched. CDR3 size: 15 residues. In germline, CDR1 is MDHEN, CDR2 SYDVKM.

The V gene is TRBV11-2, the J gene TRBJ1-2, with unresolved D. CDR1 SGHAT and CDR2 FQNNGV come from the germline V gene. The CDR3 length is 15 residues. V lost 5 bases to trimming and J lost 4 bases, with 17 bases between them. The CDR3 nucleotides are TGTGCCAGCAGCCCTCTTGTCGGACCCCGCTATGGCTACACCTTC. Translating gives CASSPLVGPRYGYTF. Looking up the rest from reference TRBV11-2 and TRBJ1-2 gives the full variable domain: EAGVAQSPRYKIIEKRQSVAFWCNPISGHATLYWYQQILGQGPKLLIQFQNNGVVDDSQLPKDRFSAERLKGVDSTLKIQPAKLEDSAVYLCASSPLVGPRYGYTFGSGTRLTVV.

The chain employs TRBV18 and TRBJ1-1; D is unresolved. CDR3 length equals 14 residues. Germline assignment: CDR1 KGHSH and CDR2 LQKENI. V shed 4 bases and J shed 0 bases, with 9 bases lying between them. CDR3 DNA: TGTGCCAGCTCACACGACGGCATGAACACTGAAGCTTTCTTT. Amino acids: CASSHDGMNTEAFF.

The rearrangement joins TRBV28 to TRBJ1-2; no clear D. In germline, CDR1 is MDHEN, CDR2 SYDVKM. The germline V and J ends were trimmed by 5 bases and 8 bases, with 24 bases remaining between them. The CDR3 is made up of 16 amino acids. The CDR3 sequence: CASSGQAYGPGGGYTF. The CDR3 bases are TGTGCCAGCAGTGGCCAAGCCTATGGGCCAGGCGGCGGCTACACCTTC.

The CDR3 DNA is TGCAGTGCTAGAGATCGAGGATTCGGGGGTTCACCCCTCCACTTT. Amino acids: CSARDRGFGGSPLHF. J is TRBJ1-6 and V is TRBV20-1, with D tentatively TRBD1 (5 bases). The CDR3 spans 15 residues. V was clipped by 0 bases and J by 9 bases, with 15 bases between them. The germline V gene encodes CDR1 DFQATT and CDR2 SNEGSKA (reference sequence).